The rows below give T cell receptor beta chains drawn from one sample of a study of vaccination and CD4 T cells after COVID-19. TCRdb re-called the PCR reads with MiXCR, one entry per CDR3 protein. The sample lists approximately 4,100 distinct CDR3 sequences, 16% occurring once. Their specific antigens are unknown. Material: CD4+ T cells from blood, cultured in vitro. The source is a human donor who had recovered from COVID-19. Each CDR3 is given with its conserved first and last residue. A D gene is named only where the DNA matches it firmly. Rows give clone size only sometimes, using once, few, many, or a class for an expanded clone.

>TRBD1|TRBJ1-1|TRBV20-1|few
TGCAGTGCTAGTTCGGGGACAGGGTATACTGAAGCTTTCTTT
CSASSGTGYTEAFF
>TRBD2|TRBJ2-4|TRBV6-1|.
TGTGCCAGCAGAACCTTGGGACTAGCGAAAAACATTCAGTACTTC
CASRTLGLAKNIQYF
>.|TRBJ1-1|TRBV7-2|few
TGTGCCAGCAGCTTAGATGGGGGGAACACTGAAGCTTTCTTT
CASSLDGGNTEAFF
>TRBD2|TRBJ2-2|TRBV27|.
TGTGCCAGCAGGACTAGCGGGGGGGCGAACACCGGGGAGCTGTTTTTT
CASRTSGGANTGELFF
>.|TRBJ2-7|TRBV18|once
TGTGCCAGCTCACCCCAACCGAGTATAAAGGGGCCCGAGCAGTACTTC
CASSPQPSIKGPEQYF
>.|TRBJ1-2|TRBV11-2|.
TGTGCCAGCAGCTTAGAGGCCGGGGTTGGCTACACCTTC
CASSLEAGVGYTF
>.|TRBJ1-2|TRBV29-1|medium-sized
TGCAGCGTTCGGAACGGGGGGAATGACTATGGCTACACCTTC
CSVRNGGNDYGYTF
>TRBD1|TRBJ1-2|TRBV11-2|medium-sized
TGTGCCAGCAGCTTACGTAGGGGGGACAGGGGATCGTATGGCTACACCTTC
CASSLRRGDRGSYGYTF
>TRBD2|TRBJ2-3|TRBV6-1|.
TGTGCCAGAGTTTCCCGGGGGCGGGGGGTCACAGATACGCAGTATTTT
CARVSRGRGVTDTQYF
>TRBD1|TRBJ1-6|TRBV18|.
TGTGCCAGCTCACAGGGGACAGGGGATTCACCCCTCCACTTT
CASSQGTGDSPLHF
>TRBD1|TRBJ2-2|TRBV12-3/TRBV12-4|.
TGTGCCAGCAGTTTCCCACAGGGGGCGCGCACCGGGGAGCTGTTTTTT
CASSFPQGARTGELFF
>TRBD1|TRBJ1-6|TRBV19|medium-sized
TGTGCCGCCCAGGGGGGCTATAATTCACCCCTCCACTTT
CAAQGGYNSPLHF
>TRBD1|TRBJ1-2|TRBV5-4|.
TGTGCCAGCAGCTTGGGCCGGGACAGGGTTGGTGGCTACACCTTC
CASSLGRDRVGGYTF
>TRBD1|TRBJ1-4|TRBV7-9|.
TGTGCCAGCAGCCTTGGACAGGGGAATGAAAAACTGTTTTTT
CASSLGQGNEKLFF
>TRBD1|TRBJ1-6|TRBV2|.
TGTGCCAGCAGCTCAACGGGACAGCTTAATTCACCCCTCCACTTT
CASSSTGQLNSPLHF
>TRBD1|TRBJ2-3|TRBV15|few
TGTGCCACCAGCACACGACAGGGTACAGATACGCAGTATTTT
CATSTRQGTDTQYF
>.|TRBJ1-3|TRBV7-8|few
TGTGCCAGCAGGGGCCACTCTGGAAACACCATATATTTT
CASRGHSGNTIYF
>.|TRBJ1-2|TRBV20-1|medium-sized
TGCAGTGCTAGAGGGGTGGCAAACTATGGCTACACCTTC
CSARGVANYGYTF
>.|TRBJ1-2|TRBV3-1|.
TGTGCCAGCAGCCAAGTGGCGGGGGATAGTGGCTACACCTTC
CASSQVAGDSGYTF
>.|TRBJ2-7|TRBV30|.
TGTGCCTGGACCCGGGGGCACAACGAGCAGTACTTC
CAWTRGHNEQYF
>TRBD1|TRBJ2-6|TRBV18|.
TGTGCCAGCTCCCCCGACAGGGCTGGGGCCAACGTCCTGACTTTC
CASSPDRAGANVLTF
>.|TRBJ2-5|TRBV20-1|few
TGCAGTGCACGCACAGAGACCCAGTACTTC
CSARTETQYF
>.|TRBJ2-1|TRBV20-1|medium-sized
TGCAGTGCTCGATCCCAGGGGGGCGGTGAGCAGTTCTTC
CSARSQGGGEQFF
>TRBD2|TRBJ2-3|TRBV20-1|medium-sized
TGCAGTGCTTCGGGACTAGCGGGGGTCACAGATACGCAGTATTTT
CSASGLAGVTDTQYF
>TRBD2|TRBJ2-1|TRBV12-3/TRBV12-4|few
TGTGCCAGCAGTTTTCTCCTACTAGCGGAGCAGTTCTTC
CASSFLLLAEQFF
>.|TRBJ1-1|TRBV20-1|.
TGCAGTGCTGCCCAGACGGGGGGGACTGAAGCTTTCTTT
CSAAQTGGTEAFF
>.|TRBJ1-2|TRBV5-5|.
TGTGCCAGCAGCTGGGGACCAAGGGGGGCAGGCTACACCTTC
CASSWGPRGAGYTF
>TRBD2|TRBJ2-3|TRBV11-2|once
TGTGCCAGCAGCTTACTTACTTCGCGTCGGACTAGCGGGGGGGTACTTATTACAGATACGCAGTATTTT
CASSLLTSRRTSGGVLITDTQYF
>TRBD1|TRBJ1-2|TRBV6-1|medium-sized
TGTGCCAGCAGTGAAGACAGGGGAGGGCATGGCTACACCTTC
CASSEDRGGHGYTF
>.|TRBJ2-7|TRBV19|medium-sized
TGTGCCAGTAGTTCCGAAAGGGGGTACGAGCAGTACTTC
CASSSERGYEQYF
>.|TRBJ1-5|TRBV30|few
TGTGCCTGGAGTCCCCCTTTTCAGCCCCAGCATTTT
CAWSPPFQPQHF
>.|TRBJ1-3|TRBV19|.
TGTGCCAGTAGCCTAAATCCTCAGGGGCTCGGTGGAAACACCATATATTTT
CASSLNPQGLGGNTIYF
>.|TRBJ2-1|TRBV19|medium-sized
TGTGCCAGGGACATCCGCTCCTACAATGAGCAGTTCTTC
CARDIRSYNEQFF
>TRBD2|TRBJ2-3|TRBV30|medium-sized
TGTGCCTGGAGTCCGGCGGGGGGGGCGCAGTATTTT
CAWSPAGGAQYF
>.|TRBJ1-1|TRBV5-5|.
TGTGCCAGCACCCGTGGGGGAGCGAACACTGAAGCTTTCTTT
CASTRGGANTEAFF